This TCR beta chain came from a study of OX40 agonist ivuxolimab in advanced cancers. Across the whole study: Aged 23 to 79 with a mean of 60 years, they were around 85% male.

V was shortened by 1 base and J by 2 bases, with 0 bases between the two germline ends. The CDR3 has 12 amino acids. The germline gives CDR1 SGDLS, CDR2 YYNGEE. TCRdb's copy holds only in-frame clones and misses some; the assay was immunoSEQ multiplex PCR. The sample contains about 62,000 clones, about 85% of which appear only once. General study results and limits: CD8+ T cells (on average) carried more expanded clones than CD4+ T cells.

On this clone: Its antigen is currently unknown.

The chain recombines TRBV9 with TRBJ2-2; D gene ambiguous. The source is an adult with an advanced solid tumor such as melanoma, head and neck, liver or kidney cancer. Sequencing was performed on CD4+ or CD8+ T cells sorted from blood, taken in a trial of the OX40 agonist ivuxolimab. The CDR3 DNA reads as TGTGCCAGCAGCGTAAACACCGGGGAGCTGTTTTTT. The encoded protein is CASSVNTGELFF. Looking up the rest from reference TRBV9 and TRBJ2-2 gives the full variable domain: DSGVTQTPKHLITATGQRVTLRCSPRSGDLSVYWYQQSLDQGLQFLIQYYNGEERAKGNILERFSAQQFPDLHSELNLSSLELGDSALYFCASSVNTGELFFGEGSRLTVL.